The 29 T cell receptor beta chains below all came from one sample that was sequenced in a study of spatial heterogeneity in lung cancer. A single record per CDR3 protein comes from TCRdb applying MiXCR to the 5' RACE reads. The sample records fewer than 45,000 distinct CDR3 sequences, 7% to 7.5% being singletons. Time point given: sample taken at primary tumor resection. The specimen comprised PBMCs, sampled at surgery. These receptors all come from a female donor with early-stage non-small cell lung cancer.

This clonotype was seen ten or more times. J is TRBJ2-1 and V is TRBV6-2 or TRBV6-3; 7 bases match TRBD2. V was clipped by 2 bases and J by 12 bases; unmatched bases: 7. CDR1 is MNHEY and CDR2 is SVGEGT in the germline V gene. This CDR3 contains 13 residues. Here the CDR3 reads CASSYATSRGQFF. CDR3 nucleotide sequence: TGTGCCAGCAGTTACGCGACTAGCCGAGGGCAGTTCTTC.

This clonotype was detected a few times. The chain employs TRBV6-1 and TRBJ2-5, with TRBD1 matching over 9 bases. This CDR3 is 14 amino acids long. CDR1 and CDR2 (germline): MNHNS, SASEGT. Trimming removed 4 bases from V and 5 bases from J; junction bases left unmatched: 5. The CDR3 protein is CASSGDRAVETQYF. The CDR3 DNA is TGTGCCAGCAGTGGGGACAGGGCGGTGGAGACCCAGTACTTC.

The table lists this clonotype with many counts. The J gene is TRBJ2-7, the V gene TRBV5-1, with 7 bases fitting TRBD1. The CDR3 length is 15 residues. CDR1 SGHRS and CDR2 YFSETQ come from the germline V gene. Losses at the gene ends were 1 base for V and 5 bases for J; bases not matched to a gene: 9. In DNA, the CDR3 is TGCGCCAGCAGCTTGTATGTAGGCCAGGGGGACGAGCAGTACTTC. This codes for CASSLYVGQGDEQYF.

This clonotype was picked up many times. The V and J genes are TRBV29-1 and TRBJ1-1; possibly TRBD1 for D (6 bases). Germline loops: CDR1 SQVTM, CDR2 ANQGSEA. The V gene lost 7 bases and the J gene lost 10 bases, with 16 bases spanning the gap. The CDR3 loop spans 11 amino acids. CDR3 loop: CSARPGARAFF. The CDR3 nucleotides are TGCAGCGCCCGCCCGGGGGCTAGAGCTTTCTTT.

This clonotype was counted once. The CDR3 DNA follows: TGTGCCAGTATGCCTAGCCCCTACAATGAGCAGTTCTTC. Amino acid sequence: CASMPSPYNEQFF. The rearrangement joins TRBV19 to TRBJ2-1, with D possibly TRBD2 on 5 matching bases. The CDR3 is made up of 13 amino acids. The V gene's germline CDR1 is LNHDA and CDR2 SQIVND (reference sequence). V was shortened by 7 bases and J by 2 bases, with 9 bases between the two germline ends.

This clonotype has only a few counts. V is TRBV6-1 and J is TRBJ2-3; possibly TRBD2 for D (6 bases). Trimming took 7 bases from V and 1 from J, leaving 24 bases between them. The CDR3 has 18 amino acids. CDR1 and CDR2 (germline): MNHNS, SASEGT. DNA for the CDR3: TGTGCCAGCAACTCTGGGGGGACGGGCGCACGGGGCACAGATACGCAGTATTTT. Protein product: CASNSGGTGARGTDTQYF.

There are a few counts of this clonotype. The V gene is TRBV12-3 or TRBV12-4, the J gene TRBJ1-3; D not certain. This CDR3 comprises 16 residues. The V gene lost 6 bases and the J gene lost 0 bases, with 15 bases spanning the gap. This CDR3 is CASRVGGFDSGNTIYF. CDR3 DNA sequence: TGTGCCAGCAGGGTAGGCGGTTTTGACTCTGGAAACACCATATATTTT.

Worth noting for this clonotype: A much larger clone sits a single nucleotide away, making a read error possible. The chain recombines TRBV5-6 with TRBJ2-7; tentative D call: TRBD2 (6 bases). The germline gives CDR1 SGHDT, CDR2 YYEEEE. There are 15 residues in the CDR3. Trimming pared 2 bases from V and 6 bases from J, leaving 18 bases between. This CDR3 reads CASSFQWDSRVEQYF. As DNA, the CDR3 is TGTGCCAGCAGCTTTCAGTGGGACTCTCGCGTCGAGCAGTACTTC.

This sequence joins TRBV10-3 and TRBJ2-2; no reliable D call. This CDR3 has 12 amino acids. V lost 9 bases and J 6 bases, leaving 11 bases between the germline ends. Germline V gene data show CDR1 as ENHRY and CDR2 as SYGVKD. CDR3 region: CAITDTSGELFF. The CDR3 bases are TGTGCCATAACTGACACCTCCGGGGAGCTGTTTTTT.

The CDR3 loop is CAISETVRSYNEQFF. As DNA, the CDR3 is TGTGCCATCAGTGAGACAGTGAGGTCCTACAATGAGCAGTTCTTC. V and J are TRBV10-3 and TRBJ2-1; D is uncertain. V shed 2 bases and J shed 1 base, with 9 bases lying between them. CDR3 length: 15 residues. The germline gives CDR1 ENHRY, CDR2 SYGVKD.

This clonotype appeared many times. The rearrangement joins TRBV11-2 to TRBJ2-5, with D possibly being TRBD2 (5 bases). Germline values: CDR1 SGHAT, CDR2 FQNNGV. Trimming shortened V by 4 bases and J by 7 bases, and 16 bases separated the two germline ends. The CDR3 is made up of 14 amino acids. Here the CDR3 reads CASSSLTAEGTQYF. The CDR3 DNA sequence: TGTGCCAGCAGCTCCCTTACCGCCGAGGGGACCCAGTACTTC.

This clonotype came up many times. V usage is TRBV6-2 or TRBV6-3 and J usage is TRBJ2-7; TRBD2 might be the D (5 bases). Germline V gene lookup returns CDR1 MNHEY and CDR2 SVGEGT. Trimming took 5 bases from V and 7 from J, leaving 12 bases between them. The CDR3 is 12 residues long. The CDR3 DNA reads TGTGCCAGCAGTGGTGTAACGGGGGAGCAGTACTTC. Protein product: CASSGVTGEQYF.

The count of this clonotype is one. The chain links TRBV7-8 to TRBJ2-1, with D perhaps matching TRBD2 (6 bases). V shed 4 bases and J shed 7 bases, with 23 bases lying between them. The CDR3 covers 17 residues. Germline loops: CDR1 SGHVS, CDR2 FQNEAQ. The CDR3 spells CASSWISGSLGWNEQFF. In nucleotides, the CDR3 is TGTGCCAGCAGCTGGATATCCGGGAGTTTAGGTTGGAATGAGCAGTTCTTC.

This clonotype was picked up many times. CDR3: CASSKVAGTTGELFF. In DNA form, the CDR3 reads TGTGCCAGCAGCAAGGTAGCGGGAACCACCGGGGAGCTGTTTTTT. V is TRBV7-8 and J is TRBJ2-2, with TRBD2 matching over 8 bases. Germline-derived CDR1 and CDR2 are SGHVS and FQNEAQ. CDR3 length: 15 amino acids. V dropped 5 bases and J dropped 4; count of bases not matched to a gene: 6.

This clonotype was counted a single time. The chain combines TRBV19 with TRBJ1-5; D call uncertain. The ends were cut back, 3 bases at V and 7 bases at J, with 7 bases in the middle. The CDR3 covers 12 residues. From germline, CDR1 is LNHDA and CDR2 SQIVND (reference sequence). CDR3 bases: TGTGCCAGTAGTATGAGGTACCAGCCCCAGCATTTT. Its translation is CASSMRYQPQHF.

The CDR3, as DNA: TGCAGTGCTAGTCCGTACGGCTTGAACACAGATACGCAGTATTTT. Amino acids: CSASPYGLNTDTQYF. This chain connects TRBV20-1 to TRBJ2-3; D gene ambiguous. This CDR3 comprises 15 residues. Germline V gives CDR1 DFQATT, CDR2 SNEGSKA (reference sequence). V lost 3 bases, J lost 2 bases, and 15 bases lay in between.

This clonotype came up many times. In DNA, the CDR3 is TGTGCCAGCAGTCTCACCCCCAGTATTGAGCAGTTCTTC. Encoded protein: CASSLTPSIEQFF. The V call is TRBV28, the J call TRBJ2-1; D unclear. Trimming took 5 bases from V and 9 from J, leaving 14 bases between them. Germline CDR1 is MDHEN and CDR2 is SYDVKM. This CDR3 region has 13 residues.

In its sample, this clonotype was seen a few times. V gene TRBV18 combines with J gene TRBJ1-2; 7 nucleotides match TRBD1. V was pared by 6 bases and J by 3 bases, with 10 bases of the junction left unmatched. In germline, CDR1 is KGHSH, CDR2 LQKENI. This CDR3 comprises 15 residues. The CDR3 DNA is TGTGCCAGCTCCTCGTTACAGGGGAACGACTATGGCTACACCTTC. As protein: CASSSLQGNDYGYTF.

This clonotype was seen many times. The V call is TRBV5-4, the J call TRBJ2-7; 11 positions agree with TRBD2. The CDR3 loop spans 14 amino acids. Looked up from germline, CDR1 is SGHNT and CDR2 is YYREEE (reference sequence). J was trimmed by 2 bases and V by 4 bases; bases with no gene match: 2. CDR3 DNA: TGTGCCAGCAGCGAGACTAGCGGGACCTACGAGCAGTACTTC. This encodes CASSETSGTYEQYF.

A few counts support this clonotype. The rearrangement uses TRBV7-9 and TRBJ2-1; the match to TRBD2 covers 9 bases. This CDR3 has 14 residues. V trimming: 2 bases; J trimming: 9 bases; junction bases outside the gene matches: 5. Germline V lookup: CDR1 SEHNR, CDR2 FQNEAQ (reference sequence). CDR3 nucleotide sequence: TGTGCCAGCAGCTTACGCGGGGGGGCATCTGAGCAGTTCTTC. Translated: CASSLRGGASEQFF.

The J gene is TRBJ1-2, the V gene TRBV10-3; D perhaps matches TRBD1 (6 bases). This CDR3 has 15 amino acids. Trimming stripped 3 bases from V and 6 bases from J, with 17 bases between. Per germline, CDR1 ENHRY and CDR2 SYGVKD. The CDR3 region is CAISETTGTLHGYTF. The CDR3 DNA sequence: TGTGCCATCAGTGAAACGACAGGAACTCTCCATGGCTACACCTTC.

This clonotype was observed a handful of times. J is TRBJ2-7 and V is TRBV28; D unclear. Deletions cut 6 bases from V and 0 bases from J, with 12 bases between. CDR1 is MDHEN and CDR2 is SYDVKM in the germline V gene. CDR3 length equals 14 residues. The CDR3 DNA reads as TGTGCCAGCAGCTATTCAGAGAGCTCCTACGAGCAGTACTTC. Residues: CASSYSESSYEQYF.

There are many counts of this clonotype. The chain links TRBV14 to TRBJ2-3; D may be TRBD1 or TRBD2 (5 bases each). CDR1 SGHDN and CDR2 FVKESK come from the germline V gene. The CDR3 is made up of 15 amino acids. Trimming removed 4 bases from V and 1 base from J, with 12 bases in between. The CDR3 DNA reads TGTGCCAGCAGCCCCGGGACGCTCCGCACAGATACGCAGTATTTT. Protein product: CASSPGTLRTDTQYF.

As to this clonotype: An end of the junction does not agree with germline; a read error may underlie this. The chain combines TRBV5-5 with TRBJ2-3, with D perhaps matching TRBD2 (6 bases). The CDR3 is 17 residues long. From germline, CDR1 is SGHKS and CDR2 YYEKEE (reference sequence). Here the CDR3 reads CAISLVVGTLITDTQYF. CDR3 nucleotide sequence: TGTGCCATCAGCTTGGTGGTTGGGACTTTAATCACAGATACGCAGTATTTT.

This clonotype came up many times. The DNA for the CDR3 is TGCGCCAGCAGCTTGGCCCAGGCCGACAATGAGCAGTTCTTC. Translated, it gives CASSLAQADNEQFF. V and J are TRBV5-1 and TRBJ2-1; D is undetermined. V lost 0 bases and J lost 5, with 9 bases in between. Germline V CDR1 and CDR2: SGHRS, YFSETQ. The CDR3 is made up of 14 amino acids.

This clonotype has at least ten counts. This chain joins TRBV2 and TRBJ2-7, with TRBD1 identical over 8 bases. Germline loops: CDR1 SNHLY, CDR2 FYNNEI. Trimming cost V 4 bases and J 2 bases; bases outside gene matches: 4. The CDR3 is 14 amino acids. The CDR3 protein is CASSGGQAPYEQYF. DNA for the CDR3: TGTGCCAGCAGTGGGGGACAGGCCCCCTACGAGCAGTACTTC.

The chain couples TRBV28 to TRBJ1-1; D ambiguous. Germline CDR1 reads MDHEN; CDR2 reads SYDVKM. The germline V and J ends were trimmed by 2 bases and 7 bases, with 14 bases remaining between them. The CDR3 runs 14 residues. CDR3 nucleotides: TGTGCCAGCAGTTTAGGCGGGCGGGCGGGTGAAGCTTTCTTT. Translated: CASSLGGRAGEAFF.

The gene calls are TRBV7-9 and TRBJ2-1; the D gene is possibly TRBD1 (6 bases). Germline assignment: CDR1 SEHNR and CDR2 FQNEAQ (reference sequence). The V and J ends lost 5 bases and 1 base respectively, with 12 bases between them. The CDR3 covers 15 residues. DNA of the CDR3: TGTGCCAGCAGCGCACAAGGGGGATCCTACAATGAGCAGTTCTTC. Amino acid sequence: CASSAQGGSYNEQFF.

V is TRBV4-2 and J is TRBJ2-1, with 11 bases aligning to TRBD2. This CDR3 has 15 residues. Germline CDR1 is LGHNA and CDR2 is YNFKEQ. V dropped 1 base and J dropped 5; count of bases not matched to a gene: 1. CDR3 region: CASSQVTSGDNEQFF. CDR3 DNA sequence: TGTGCCAGCAGCCAAGTGACTAGCGGGGACAATGAGCAGTTCTTC.